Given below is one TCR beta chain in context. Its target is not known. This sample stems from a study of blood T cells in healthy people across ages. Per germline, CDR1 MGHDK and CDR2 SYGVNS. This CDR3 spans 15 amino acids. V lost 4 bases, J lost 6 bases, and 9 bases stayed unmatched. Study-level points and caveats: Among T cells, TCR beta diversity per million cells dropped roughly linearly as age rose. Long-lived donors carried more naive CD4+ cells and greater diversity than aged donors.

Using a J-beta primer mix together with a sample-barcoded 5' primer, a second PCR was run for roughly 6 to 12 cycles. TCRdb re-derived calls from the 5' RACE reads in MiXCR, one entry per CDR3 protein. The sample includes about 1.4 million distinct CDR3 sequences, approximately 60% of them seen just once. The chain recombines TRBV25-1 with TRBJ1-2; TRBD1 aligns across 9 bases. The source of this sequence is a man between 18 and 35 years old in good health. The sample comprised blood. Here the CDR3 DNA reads TGTGCCAGCAGTGCCGGGACAGGGCGGGAGAATGGCTACACCTTC. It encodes CASSAGTGRENGYTF.